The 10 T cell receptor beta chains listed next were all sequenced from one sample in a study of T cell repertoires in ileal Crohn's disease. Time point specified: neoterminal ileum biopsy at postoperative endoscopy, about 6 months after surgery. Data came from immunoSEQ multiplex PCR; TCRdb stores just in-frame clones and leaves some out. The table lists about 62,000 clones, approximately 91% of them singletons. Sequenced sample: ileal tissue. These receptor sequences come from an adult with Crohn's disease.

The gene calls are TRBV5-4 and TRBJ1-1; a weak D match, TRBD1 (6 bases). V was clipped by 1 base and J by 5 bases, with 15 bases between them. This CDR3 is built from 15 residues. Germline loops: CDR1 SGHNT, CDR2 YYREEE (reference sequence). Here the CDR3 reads CASSLPSGGPTEAFF. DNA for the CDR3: TGTGCCAGCAGCTTGCCCTCGGGGGGGCCTACTGAAGCTTTCTTT.

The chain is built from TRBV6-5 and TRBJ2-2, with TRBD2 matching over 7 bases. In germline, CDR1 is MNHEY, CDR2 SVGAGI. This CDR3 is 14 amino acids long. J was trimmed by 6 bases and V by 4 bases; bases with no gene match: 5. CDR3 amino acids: CASSFSRGAGELFF. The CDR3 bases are TGTGCCAGCAGTTTCTCTCGGGGGGCCGGGGAGCTGTTTTTT.

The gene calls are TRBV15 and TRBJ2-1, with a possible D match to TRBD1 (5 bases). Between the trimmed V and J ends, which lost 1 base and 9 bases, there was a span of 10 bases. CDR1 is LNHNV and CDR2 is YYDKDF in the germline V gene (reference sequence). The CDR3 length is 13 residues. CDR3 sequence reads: CATSRVLGAEQFF. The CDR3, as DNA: TGTGCCACCAGCAGAGTTTTAGGGGCTGAGCAGTTCTTC.

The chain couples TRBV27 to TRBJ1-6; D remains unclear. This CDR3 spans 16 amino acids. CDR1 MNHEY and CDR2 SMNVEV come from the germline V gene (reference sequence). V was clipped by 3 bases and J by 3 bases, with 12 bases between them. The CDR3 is CASSLGSRHYNSPLHF. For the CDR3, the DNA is TGTGCCAGCAGTTTGGGTTCCCGACACTATAATTCACCCCTCCACTTT.

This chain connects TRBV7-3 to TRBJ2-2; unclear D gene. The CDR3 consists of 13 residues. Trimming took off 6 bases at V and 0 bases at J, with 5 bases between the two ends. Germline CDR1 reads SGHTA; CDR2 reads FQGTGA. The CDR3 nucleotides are TGTGCCAGCAGGTCCACGAACACCGGGGAGCTGTTTTTT. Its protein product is CASRSTNTGELFF.

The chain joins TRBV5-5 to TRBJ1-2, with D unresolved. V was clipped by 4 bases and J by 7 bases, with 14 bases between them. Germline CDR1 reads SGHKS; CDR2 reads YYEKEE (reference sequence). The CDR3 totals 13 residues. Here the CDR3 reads CASSHGKSLGYTF. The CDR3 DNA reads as TGTGCCAGCAGCCACGGGAAATCTCTTGGCTACACCTTC.

Written as DNA, the CDR3 is TGCGCCAGCAGCTACGGGACAGGGGGAACCGGGGAGCTGTTTTTT. Translated: CASSYGTGGTGELFF. The chain links TRBV5-1 to TRBJ2-2, with 11 bases aligning to TRBD1. The junction had 3 bases not matched to a gene; V was cut back by 3 bases and J by 5 bases. The CDR3 loop spans 15 amino acids. Germline-derived CDR1 and CDR2 are SGHRS and YFSETQ.

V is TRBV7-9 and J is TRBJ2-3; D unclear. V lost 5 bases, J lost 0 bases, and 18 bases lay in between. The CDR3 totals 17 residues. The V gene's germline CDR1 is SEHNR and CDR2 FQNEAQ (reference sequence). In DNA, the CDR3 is TGTGCCAGCAGCCCCATTATTTTACAGTATAGCACAGATACGCAGTATTTT. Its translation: CASSPIILQYSTDTQYF.

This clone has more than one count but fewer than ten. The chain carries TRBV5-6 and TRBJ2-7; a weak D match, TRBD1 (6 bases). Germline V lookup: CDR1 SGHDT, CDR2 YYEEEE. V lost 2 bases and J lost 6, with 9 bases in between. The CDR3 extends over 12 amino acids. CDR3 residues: CASSFGQSEQYV. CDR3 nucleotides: TGTGCCAGCAGCTTCGGACAGAGCGAGCAGTACGTC.

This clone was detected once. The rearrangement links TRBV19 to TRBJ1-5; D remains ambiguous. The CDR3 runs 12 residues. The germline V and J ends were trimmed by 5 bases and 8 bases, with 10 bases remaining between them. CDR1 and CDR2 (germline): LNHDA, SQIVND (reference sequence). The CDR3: CASSRLQEPQHF. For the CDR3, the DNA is TGTGCCAGTAGTCGTCTCCAGGAGCCCCAGCATTTT. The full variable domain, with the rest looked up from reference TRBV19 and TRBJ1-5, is DGGITQSPKYLFRKEGQNVTLSCEQNLNHDAMYWYRQDPGQGLRLIYYSQIVNDFQKGDIAEGYSVSREKKESFPLTVTSAQKNPTAFYLCASSRLQEPQHFGDGTRLSIL.